Below, one TCR beta chain is given with its context. Its antigen remains unknown. TRB was amplified by touch-down multiplex PCR, primer pools A and B combined. TCRdb reprocessed the multiplex PCR reads and keeps a single row for each CDR3 protein, giving no DNA. The sample totals 8,500 to 9,000 distinct CDR3 sequences. The data originate from a study of T cell clusters in autoimmune cytopenias. Study-level results: Healthy donors had 2.5 to 3-fold more exclusive TRB clusters than active autoimmune hepatitis patients. TRB repertoire shifts in secondary cytopenia and chronic lymphocytic leukemia mostly reflected lymphoma, not autoimmunity.

TRB amplification used approximately 250 ng of peripheral blood genomic DNA. The sample comprised peripheral blood. This receptor was obtained from a human donor with an autoimmune cytopenia or autoimmune hepatitis (not recorded which).

The CDR3 sequence: CAWGRGALDQPQHF. The chain has TRBV30 and TRBJ1-5. The CDR3 covers 14 residues. Germline V gene lookup returns CDR1 GTSNPN and CDR2 SVGIG (reference sequence).